The 30 T cell receptor beta chains in this list originate from one sample, sequenced in a study of cytomegalovirus exposure and HLA in healthy donors (dated by TCRdb to 2015 to 2018). The library was prepared using the immunoSEQ multiplex PCR assay. The multiplex PCR relied on a mix of 60 forward primers for TCR Vbeta segments and 13 reverse primers for TCR Jbeta segments. The source is immuneACCESS, and TCRdb retained only in-frame sequences with V and J called. Part of the clones is not carried over; for the studies checked, unresolved V genes explain less than half of this, and the remainder is unexplained. In this sample the table shows 130,000 or so clones, around 70% of which occur a single time. The biggest ten clones account for 6% to 8% of the sample. The sample was PBMCs. The origin of the receptors is a male donor in good health and CMV-seronegative.

This clone appeared a few times. This chain uses TRBV19 with TRBJ2-5, with 13 bases matching TRBD2. The CDR3 contains 16 residues. V was pared by 6 bases and J by 2 bases, with 6 bases of the junction left unmatched. Germline loops: CDR1 LNHDA, CDR2 SQIVND (reference sequence). CDR3 sequence: CASRGLAGRTQETQYF. The CDR3 DNA sequence: TGTGCCAGTAGGGGACTAGCGGGGCGTACTCAAGAGACCCAGTACTTC.

The chain joins TRBV2 to TRBJ2-5, with D possibly TRBD1 on 7 matching bases. CDR3 length: 14 amino acids. V lost 5 bases and J lost 2, with 12 bases in between. The V gene's germline CDR1 is SNHLY and CDR2 FYNNEI. The DNA for the CDR3 is TGTGCCAGCAGTCTTCAGGGGGGACAAGAGACCCAGTACTTC. Translating gives CASSLQGGQETQYF.

The chain combines TRBV4-1 with TRBJ2-7; tentative D call: TRBD1 (6 bases). This CDR3 has 15 amino acids. CDR1 and CDR2 from the germline V gene are MGHRA and YSYEKL. V shed 0 bases and J shed 5 bases, with 14 bases lying between them. The CDR3 coding sequence is TGCGCCAGCAGCCAAGATATCACAGGGCGAAACGAGCAGTACTTC. Encoded protein: CASSQDITGRNEQYF.

The chain links TRBV5-8 to TRBJ1-5, with unresolved D. Trimming shortened V by 2 bases and J by 0 bases, and 6 bases separated the two germline ends. The CDR3 is made up of 14 amino acids. The germline V gene encodes CDR1 SGHTS and CDR2 YDEGEE. The CDR3 coding sequence is TGTGCCAGCAGCTTAAGACTTAGCAATCAGCCCCAGCATTTT. It codes for CASSLRLSNQPQHF.

The J gene is TRBJ2-7, the V gene TRBV27; the match to TRBD2 covers 10 bases. The ends lost 7 bases at V and 3 bases at J; junction bases unmatched: 6. The length of the CDR3 is 14 residues. Germline CDR1 MNHEY, CDR2 SMNVEV (reference sequence). The CDR3 DNA reads as TGTGCCAGCAAACTAGGGACTAGCGACTACGAGCAGTACTTC. It is translated as CASKLGTSDYEQYF.

The gene calls are TRBV27 and TRBJ1-2, with 11 positions matching TRBD1. The junction had 13 bases not matched to a gene; V was cut back by 6 bases and J by 4 bases. CDR3 length: 17 residues. In germline, CDR1 is MNHEY, CDR2 SMNVEV (reference sequence). CDR3 DNA: TGTGCCAGCAGGCCAAGGTTGGGACAGGGGGTTTCCTATGGCTACACCTTC. The encoded protein is CASRPRLGQGVSYGYTF.

The chain is built from TRBV27 and TRBJ1-2, with TRBD1 matching over 8 bases. This CDR3 has 13 residues. Germline values: CDR1 MNHEY, CDR2 SMNVEV (reference sequence). V trimming: 6 bases; J trimming: 4 bases; junction bases outside the gene matches: 4. This CDR3 reads CASSWTGSYGYTF. DNA for the CDR3: TGTGCCAGCAGCTGGACAGGGTCCTATGGCTACACCTTC.

The chain is built from TRBV6-1 and TRBJ1-5; 7 bases are shared with TRBD1. CDR1 and CDR2 from the germline V gene are MNHNS and SASEGT. This CDR3 region has 18 residues. V was clipped by 0 bases and J by 2 bases; unmatched bases: 10. The CDR3 nucleotides read TGTGCCAGCAGTGAAGCGAGAGACAGGGAGGTCGGCAATCAGCCCCAGCATTTT. This encodes CASSEARDREVGNQPQHF.

The chain links TRBV5-6 to TRBJ1-1, with D hard to call. Trimming removed 2 bases from V and 1 base from J, with 9 bases in between. The CDR3 spans 14 residues. Germline lookup yields CDR1 SGHDT and CDR2 YYEEEE. CDR3 DNA sequence: TGTGCCAGCAGCTTTGGCAGGAAGAACACTGAAGCTTTCTTT. It translates to CASSFGRKNTEAFF.

The chain has TRBV5-1 and TRBJ1-2; possibly TRBD1 for D (5 bases). Germline loops: CDR1 SGHRS, CDR2 YFSETQ. This CDR3 has 12 amino acids. V was clipped by 3 bases and J by 3 bases, with 6 bases between them. The CDR3 sequence: CASSSGDYGYTF. The CDR3 DNA follows: TGCGCCAGCAGCTCGGGGGACTATGGCTACACCTTC.

The rearrangement links TRBV6-6 to TRBJ2-1, with D perhaps matching TRBD2 (7 bases). V lost 6 bases to trimming and J lost 7 bases, with 22 bases between them. Per germline, CDR1 MNHNY and CDR2 SVGAGI (reference sequence). The CDR3 totals 16 residues. The CDR3 region is CASSIGPGQRENEQFF. The CDR3, as DNA: TGTGCCAGCAGCATTGGCCCCGGACAGCGGGAAAATGAGCAGTTCTTC.

J is TRBJ2-1 and V is TRBV19, with 10 bases matching TRBD2. CDR3 size: 16 residues. Germline-derived CDR1 and CDR2 are LNHDA and SQIVND (reference sequence). V trimming: 3 bases; J trimming: 10 bases; junction bases outside the gene matches: 12. The CDR3, as DNA: TGTGCCAGTAGTATTTATTCGCCTAGCGGGAGTGGCGAGCAGTTCTTC. Translating it yields CASSIYSPSGSGEQFF.

This CDR3 reads CASSSGQGAPYEQYF. Here the CDR3 DNA reads TGTGCCAGCAGCTCGGGACAGGGGGCCCCCTACGAGCAGTACTTC. This chain connects TRBV11-2 to TRBJ2-7; 12 bases are a match to TRBD1. CDR1 and CDR2 (germline): SGHAT, FQNNGV. The junction had 3 bases not matched to a gene; V was cut back by 4 bases and J by 2 bases. This CDR3 has 15 residues.

Notes on this clone: A junction boundary mismatches the germline segment, possibly from a read error. This rearrangement joins TRBV7-9 to TRBJ1-2; 8 bases match TRBD1. The CDR3 is 15 residues long. In germline, CDR1 is SEHNR, CDR2 FQNEAQ (reference sequence). The CDR3 sequence: CSSSSRTGSGYGYTF. The CDR3 DNA sequence: TGTTCCAGCAGCTCGAGGACAGGGTCTGGCTATGGCTACACCTTC.

As DNA, the CDR3 is TGTGCCTGGAGTGTACAGGGGCTAGGGGGCGAGTTCTTC. This translates into CAWSVQGLGGEFF. The J gene is TRBJ2-1, the V gene TRBV30, with 7 bases that match TRBD1. V shed 0 bases, J shed 14 bases, and the junction held 10 bases outside the gene matches. The germline CDR1 and CDR2 sequences are GTSNPN and SVGIG (reference sequence). The CDR3 loop spans 13 amino acids.

The chain recombines TRBV14 with TRBJ2-2, with TRBD1 identical over 11 bases. J was trimmed by 4 bases and V by 2 bases; bases with no gene match: 3. The CDR3 is made up of 16 amino acids. Germline CDR1 SGHDN, CDR2 FVKESK. The CDR3 loop reads CASSQRTGGTTGELFF. Here the CDR3 DNA reads TGTGCCAGCAGCCAAAGGACAGGGGGCACCACCGGGGAGCTGTTTTTT.

The rearrangement joins TRBV28 to TRBJ2-7; 11 bases match TRBD2. This CDR3 has 15 residues. After removal of 1 base from V and 6 bases from J, the junction contained 5 bases not matched to a gene. The germline gives CDR1 MDHEN, CDR2 SYDVKM. As DNA, the CDR3 is TGTGCCAGCAGTTTATTAGCGGGAGGGCTCGTCGAGCAGTACTTC. Its protein is CASSLLAGGLVEQYF.

The chain carries TRBV5-5 and TRBJ2-1; tentative D call: TRBD2 (7 bases). The CDR3 has 14 amino acids. The V and J ends lost 4 bases and 8 bases respectively, with 16 bases between them. The germline gives CDR1 SGHKS, CDR2 YYEKEE (reference sequence). The CDR3 DNA reads TGTGCCAGCAGCCTGGGATGGGGGGGCGATGAGCAGTTCTTC. Translating it yields CASSLGWGGDEQFF.

The chain carries TRBV7-2 and TRBJ2-7, with D possibly matching TRBD2 (5 bases). Looked up from germline, CDR1 is SGHTA and CDR2 is FQGNSA. V gave up 0 bases and J gave up 3 bases, with 12 bases separating them. The CDR3 spans 15 residues. Here the CDR3 reads CASSLAENSVYEQYF. The CDR3 DNA reads as TGTGCCAGCAGCTTAGCGGAGAATAGCGTCTACGAGCAGTACTTC.

This clone was seen only once. The rearrangement joins TRBV11-2 to TRBJ1-1; D gene ambiguous. The germline V gene encodes CDR1 SGHAT and CDR2 FQNNGV. The CDR3 contains 14 residues. The germline V and J ends were trimmed by 3 bases and 1 base, with 9 bases remaining between them. In DNA form, the CDR3 reads TGTGCCAGCAGCTTTGGGAGCCGGAACACTGAAGCTTTCTTT. Its translation: CASSFGSRNTEAFF.

The chain is built from TRBV4-3 and TRBJ2-1; 11 bases fit TRBD2. V lost 2 bases and J lost 4; bases outside the gene matches: 7. Germline lookup yields CDR1 LGHNA and CDR2 YSLEER. The CDR3 runs 17 residues. DNA of the CDR3: TGCGCCAGCAGCCAACAAAGAGGACTAGCGGGTTACAATGAGCAGTTCTTC. Translation: CASSQQRGLAGYNEQFF.

The V and J genes are TRBV5-6 and TRBJ1-6, with TRBD1 matching over 10 bases. The CDR3 sequence is 16 residues long. In germline, CDR1 is SGHDT, CDR2 YYEEEE. With V trimmed by 2 bases and J by 9 bases, 8 bases remained unmatched. In DNA, the CDR3 is TGTGCCAGCAGCTTAGTAGTCGGGACAGGGGTTTCACCCCTCCACTTT. Protein sequence: CASSLVVGTGVSPLHF.

This chain uses TRBV11-2 with TRBJ1-3, with 10 bases aligning to TRBD1. Germline assignment: CDR1 SGHAT and CDR2 FQNNGV. Unmatched junction bases numbered 3, after V lost 5 bases and J lost 2 bases. CDR3 size: 15 residues. This CDR3 reads CASSPDRGPGNTIYF. DNA of the CDR3: TGTGCCAGCAGCCCCGACAGGGGGCCTGGAAACACCATATATTTT.

The chain recombines TRBV19 with TRBJ1-2; 7 nucleotides align to TRBD1. J was trimmed by 7 bases and V by 6 bases; bases with no gene match: 5. Germline V CDR1 and CDR2: LNHDA, SQIVND (reference sequence). This CDR3 comprises 12 residues. CDR3 amino acids: CASSAGGFGYTF. CDR3 in DNA: TGTGCCAGTAGCGCAGGGGGTTTTGGCTACACCTTC.

The gene calls are TRBV6-1 and TRBJ1-5; 9 bases are a match to TRBD1. Germline CDR1 MNHNS, CDR2 SASEGT. The junction had 11 bases not matched to a gene; V was cut back by 4 bases and J by 7 bases. This CDR3 has 16 amino acids. The CDR3 DNA reads as TGTGCCAGCAGTGTACAGGGGGCGGAAGGAAGGCAGCCCCAGCATTTT. It is translated as CASSVQGAEGRQPQHF.

The chain couples TRBV28 to TRBJ2-7, with 7 nucleotides matching TRBD1. The CDR3 is made up of 16 amino acids. The J segment lost 0 bases and the V segment lost 4 bases, leaving 9 bases of the junction unmatched. From germline, CDR1 is MDHEN and CDR2 SYDVKM. CDR3 sequence (DNA): TGTGCCAGCAGTTCATTGGACAGGAAGGGCTCCTACGAGCAGTACTTC. This gives the protein CASSSLDRKGSYEQYF.

CDR3 protein: CASSQIQGEKLFF. CDR3 DNA: TGCGCCAGCAGCCAAATCCAGGGTGAAAAACTGTTTTTT. V is TRBV4-3 and J is TRBJ1-4, with a possible D match to TRBD1 (5 bases). The germline V gene encodes CDR1 LGHNA and CDR2 YSLEER. Trimming took off 2 bases at V and 7 bases at J, with 8 bases between the two ends. The CDR3 contains 13 residues.

The gene calls are TRBV6-5 and TRBJ2-5, with D perhaps TRBD2 (7 bases). The CDR3 loop spans 14 amino acids. The V gene lost 2 bases and the J gene lost 5 bases, with 12 bases spanning the gap. Germline CDR1 and CDR2: MNHEY and SVGAGI. The CDR3 sequence: CASSYGGAGETQYF. The CDR3 DNA follows: TGTGCCAGCAGTTACGGGGGGGCCGGGGAGACCCAGTACTTC.

The V gene is TRBV9, the J gene TRBJ2-7; a possible D gene is TRBD1 (5 bases). Trimming removed 0 bases at V and 2 bases at J, with 12 bases between. This CDR3 is 15 amino acids long. CDR1 SGDLS and CDR2 YYNGEE come from the germline V gene. The CDR3 region is CASSVAPDRTYEQYF. The CDR3 nucleotides read TGTGCCAGCAGCGTAGCCCCCGACAGAACCTACGAGCAGTACTTC. Supplemented by reference TRBV9 and TRBJ2-7, the full variable domain reads DSGVTQTPKHLITATGQRVTLRCSPRSGDLSVYWYQQSLDQGLQFLIQYYNGEERAKGNILERFSAQQFPDLHSELNLSSLELGDSALYFCASSVAPDRTYEQYFGPGTRLTVT.

The rearrangement uses TRBV6-1 and TRBJ1-2, with D possibly being TRBD1 (6 bases). Trimming took 5 bases from V and 5 from J, leaving 15 bases between them. CDR1 and CDR2 (germline): MNHNS, SASEGT. The CDR3 loop spans 14 amino acids. The CDR3, as DNA: TGTGCCAGCAGTCTCGGGACACCGCTTTATGGCTACACCTTC. It yields the protein CASSLGTPLYGYTF.